The entry below gives a single T cell receptor (beta chain) sequence along with its context. Its antigen is unknown. Assay used: immunoSEQ multiplex PCR; TCRdb lists only in-frame clones, some missing. The sample lists around 63,000 clones, 70% to 90% occurring once. The data were obtained in a study of lymphopenia after photon versus proton radiotherapy. Study findings and constraints: In patients who died, overall survival fell as post-nadir TCR diversity dropped more. Under photons, naive T cells and diversity fell while effector/memory populations rose. Survival link was tested only in deceased patients; proton benefit remains a possibility.

This CDR3 is built from 13 residues. V lost 5 bases and J lost 7, with 16 bases in between. Germline V gene lookup returns CDR1 SGDLS and CDR2 YYNGEE. The material was peripheral blood, obtained from a patient treated with photon-based radiotherapy. The rearrangement joins TRBV9 to TRBJ2-7, with D possibly matching TRBD2 (6 bases). The sequence came from a man in his forties with gastric cancer. CDR3 nucleotides: TGTGCCAGCAGTGCGGGCTTTGGAGGGGAGCAGTACTTC. This sequence encodes CASSAGFGGEQYF.